These T cell receptor beta chains were read from a single sample in a study of CD8 T cells in ankylosing spondylitis. TCRdb processed the 5' RACE reads anew with MiXCR; each CDR3 protein has one entry. Of over 100,000 distinct CDR3 sequences listed, more than 6.5% are singletons. The source material was blood, either unsorted or a sorted T cell fraction (not recorded which). These receptors all come from a male donor with ankylosing spondylitis or in good health (not recorded which). Each CDR3 is given with its conserved first and last residue. A D gene is named only where the DNA matches it firmly. Some rows have no size entry. The others give once, few or many, or a class for an expanded clone.

V gene,clone size,J gene,D gene,CDR3 DNA,CDR3 protein
TRBV12-3/TRBV12-4,many,TRBJ2-1,TRBD2,TGTGCCAGCAGTTTATTTACGGGAGGGCCGGGTGAGCAGTTCTTC,CASSLFTGGPGEQFF
TRBV20-1,many,TRBJ1-1,TRBD1,TGCAGTGGGGGGGGACAGGGGGCTTTGAACACTGAAGCTTTCTTT,CSGGGQGALNTEAFF
TRBV27,few,TRBJ1-1,.,TGTGCCAGCAGTTTAGGGGACGGGCAGGGGTTTACTGAAGCTTTCTTT,CASSLGDGQGFTEAFF
TRBV20-1,few,TRBJ1-5,.,TGCAGTGCCGAGGGAACAAGGGGGTCGGGCAATCAGCCCCAGCATTTT,CSAEGTRGSGNQPQHF
TRBV29-1,many,TRBJ2-2,.,TGCAGCGTTGTCCCAAACACCGGGGAGCTGTTTTTT,CSVVPNTGELFF
TRBV12-3/TRBV12-4,many,TRBJ1-4,.,TGTGCCAGCAGTTTTAGAACAGGGAGTGGAACTAATGAAAAACTGTTTTTT,CASSFRTGSGTNEKLFF
TRBV6-1,many,TRBJ2-2,TRBD2,TGTGCCAGCAAAGGACTAGCGGGAGATACCGGGGAGCTGTTTTTT,CASKGLAGDTGELFF
TRBV10-3,many,TRBJ2-1,.,TGTGCCATCAGTGCAACCATCTCGGGGAACAATGAGCAGTTCTTC,CAISATISGNNEQFF
TRBV5-1,many,TRBJ1-1,.,TGCGCCAGCTCCTCCGGGACGGCGAACACTGAAGCTTTCTTT,CASSSGTANTEAFF
TRBV5-1,many,TRBJ2-1,TRBD2,TGCGCCAGCAGCACCGGGACTAGCGGGGGGGCCGGTAATGAGCAGTTCTTC,CASSTGTSGGAGNEQFF
TRBV29-1,.,TRBJ2-3,.,TGCAGCGTCGCAGGGAGCGCAGATACGCAGTATTTT,CSVAGSADTQYF
TRBV12-3/TRBV12-4,many,TRBJ1-4,.,TGTGCCAGCAGCCCCGCGGGGAGTGAAAAACTGTTTTTT,CASSPAGSEKLFF
TRBV20-1,many,TRBJ1-6,TRBD1,TGCAGTGCTAGCCCGACAGGGGGTTCCCTCCACTTT,CSASPTGGSLHF
TRBV7-2,.,TRBJ2-6,TRBD1,TGTGCCATACAGGGGGCTGGGGCCAACGTCCTGACTTTC,CAIQGAGANVLTF
TRBV5-1,many,TRBJ2-3,.,TGCGCCAGCAGCTGGGACACCCACCCCGCAGATACGCAGTATTTT,CASSWDTHPADTQYF
TRBV7-6,.,TRBJ2-1,TRBD2,TGTGCCAGCAGCTTACCGTATAGCGGGAGGAGTCCCCATGAGCAGTTCTTC,CASSLPYSGRSPHEQFF
TRBV12-3/TRBV12-4,many,TRBJ2-1,TRBD1,TGTGCCAGCAGCATCGACAGGGGCTCCTACAATGAGCAGTTCTTC,CASSIDRGSYNEQFF
TRBV12-3/TRBV12-4,many,TRBJ2-1,.,TGTGCCAGCAGTCTCCCCCCCAATGAGCAGTTCTTC,CASSLPPNEQFF
TRBV20-1,.,TRBJ2-5,TRBD2,TGCAGTGCTAGAGGAGGAGCGGGAGGACGTCCAGAGACCCAGTACTTC,CSARGGAGGRPETQYF
TRBV6-2/TRBV6-3,many,TRBJ1-5,.,TGTGCCAGCAGTTACACGGGGGAGAATCAGCCCCAGCATTTT,CASSYTGENQPQHF
TRBV30,many,TRBJ2-3,TRBD2,TGTGCCTGGGGCCGCGGTAGCGGGGGCACAGATACGCAGTATTTT,CAWGRGSGGTDTQYF
TRBV28,.,TRBJ1-2,TRBD1,TGTGCCAGCGGCCCCGGGGACAGGGGGCAGCACACCTTC,CASGPGDRGQHTF
TRBV5-1,many,TRBJ1-2,.,TGCGCCAGCAGCTTGGAGAGACTGCATGGCTACACCTTC,CASSLERLHGYTF
TRBV7-2,many,TRBJ2-2,.,TGTGCCAGCAGCTTAATGGGGGCGAGCACCGGGGAGCTGTTTTTT,CASSLMGASTGELFF
TRBV29-1,many,TRBJ1-1,.,TGCAGCGTTGATCCACAGACCGCTAGCACTGAAGCTTTCTTT,CSVDPQTASTEAFF
TRBV5-1,many,TRBJ2-5,.,TGCGCCAGCAGTAAGTCCCCCGGGACCCAGCCCGAAGAGACCCAGTACTTC,CASSKSPGTQPEETQYF
TRBV7-3,many,TRBJ1-1,.,TGTGCCAGCAGCTTAATTCCGAGCGGAGGCACTGAAGCTTTCTTT,CASSLIPSGGTEAFF
TRBV7-3,many,TRBJ2-2,.,TGTGCCAGCACCATGGACGCTCCGAACACCGGGGAGCTGTTTTTT,CASTMDAPNTGELFF
TRBV14,many,TRBJ2-7,.,TGTGCCAGCAGCCAAGTACGCCCAACCGGAGCCTACGAGCAGTACTTC,CASSQVRPTGAYEQYF
TRBV12-3/TRBV12-4,many,TRBJ2-6,.,TGTGCCAGCCGGGACCGAACCTCTGGGGCCAACGTCCTGACTTTC,CASRDRTSGANVLTF
TRBV6-1,many,TRBJ2-3,TRBD2,TGTGCCAGCAGTGAATGGGGGGGAGGAGCCGATACGCAGTATTTT,CASSEWGGGADTQYF
TRBV2,many,TRBJ1-2,.,TGTGCCAGCACCCGTGAGGGTCGCGGAGATGGCTACACCTTC,CASTREGRGDGYTF
TRBV18,many,TRBJ1-1,.,TGTGCCAGCTCACTGTCGGACACAAACACTGAAGCTTTCTTT,CASSLSDTNTEAFF
TRBV7-2,many,TRBJ2-1,TRBD2,TGTGCCAGCAGCACTAGCGGGACAGACTCCTACAATGAGCAGTTCTTC,CASSTSGTDSYNEQFF
TRBV5-1,.,TRBJ2-4,.,TGCGCCAGCAGCGAGGGGCCCGGGCAGGTCTTTTCGGGGAACATTCAGTACTTC,CASSEGPGQVFSGNIQYF
TRBV20-1,many,TRBJ2-1,TRBD1,TGCAGTGCTGGCTGGACAGGTCTTTACAATGAGCAGTTCTTC,CSAGWTGLYNEQFF
TRBV5-1,many,TRBJ2-3,.,TGCGCCAGCAGCTTGTGGTCCGTCGGTGGCACAGATACGCAGTATTTT,CASSLWSVGGTDTQYF
TRBV5-1,many,TRBJ2-2,.,TGCGCCAGCAGTTCCCTTGAGGGTTCCGGGGAGCTGTTTTTT,CASSSLEGSGELFF
TRBV11-2,.,TRBJ2-2,TRBD2,TGTGCCACCGTAGGAGGCCTCAAGCGGGAGCGTTACACCGGGGAGCTGTTTTTT,CATVGGLKRERYTGELFF
TRBV10-3,.,TRBJ1-3,.,TGTGCCATCAGTGACCCCCTGGCAGGCTCTGGAAACACCATATATTTT,CAISDPLAGSGNTIYF
TRBV6-1,.,TRBJ1-6,.,TGTGCCAGCAGCACACAGACAATTTCTAATTCCCCCCTCCCCTTT,CASSTQTISNSPLPF
TRBV20-1,many,TRBJ2-1,TRBD2,TGCAGTGCTAGTGAGGCTAGCGGATATAGCTCCTACAATGAGCAGTTCTTC,CSASEASGYSSYNEQFF
TRBV12-3/TRBV12-4,many,TRBJ1-2,.,TGTGCCAGCAGCTCGACACCTAACTATGGCTACACCTTC,CASSSTPNYGYTF
TRBV7-3,many,TRBJ2-3,.,TGTGCCAGCAGCTTTGTCGGTCGGGTGGATACGCAGTATTTT,CASSFVGRVDTQYF
TRBV30,.,TRBJ2-2,.,TGTGCCTGGAGTAGGGCAGGGAACACCGGGGAGCTGTTTTTT,CAWSRAGNTGELFF
TRBV5-1,many,TRBJ2-2,.,TGCGCCAGCCGGACCACAGGGACAAACACCGGGGAGCTGTTTTTT,CASRTTGTNTGELFF
TRBV20-1,many,TRBJ2-7,TRBD1,TGCAGTGCTAGGACGACAGGGGCACGCGAGCAGTACTTC,CSARTTGAREQYF
TRBV5-1,many,TRBJ2-2,.,TGCGCCAGCAGCCTTAACACCGGGGAGCTGTTTTTT,CASSLNTGELFF
TRBV15,many,TRBJ1-4,.,TGTGCCACCAGCAGAGCTGGGAAGGATGAAAAACTGTTTTTT,CATSRAGKDEKLFF
TRBV5-5,many,TRBJ2-1,TRBD2,TGTGCCAGCAGCTTGCTAGCGGGAGGGAATGAGCAGTTCTTC,CASSLLAGGNEQFF
TRBV20-1,many,TRBJ1-5,.,TGCAGTGCTAGAGAGAGCAATCAGCCCCAGCATTTT,CSARESNQPQHF